This T cell receptor (beta chain) emerged from a study of cytomegalovirus exposure and HLA in healthy donors. For the study at large: Unique TCRs from HLA-typed donors, roughly 87 million of them, were held in an early data release. Membership in the Caucasian-associated ancestry cluster was found for 65% to 85% of 300 to 500 genotyped donors. General study points: A later analysis reportedly found that, within productive TCRs, an Asian-associated ancestry cluster had fewer N-insertions than the mean observed across the roughly 610 donors.

The PCR used 60 Vbeta and 13 Jbeta primers. The method was immunoSEQ multiplex PCR; TCRdb's version includes in-frame clones alone and lacks a portion of them. The repertoire holds 85,000 to 130,000 clones, with around 80% as singletons. This CDR3 is 16 amino acids long. Per germline, CDR1 SGHNT and CDR2 YYREEE (reference sequence). V lost 2 bases and J lost 0, with 12 bases in between. To note about this clone: Its antigen is unknown.

The clonotype comes from a man aged 35 to 55 in good health and CMV-seronegative. What was sequenced was PBMCs. V gene TRBV5-4 combines with J gene TRBJ1-5; no clear D. In DNA form, the CDR3 reads TGTGCCAGCAGCTTCAAGGACTGGGATAGCAATCAGCCCCAGCATTTT. Protein sequence: CASSFKDWDSNQPQHF. Drawing the rest from reference TRBV5-4 and TRBJ1-5, the complete variable domain is ETGVTQSPTHLIKTRGQQVTLRCSSQSGHNTVSWYQQALGQGPQFIFQYYREEENGRGNFPPRFSGLQFPNYSSELNVNALELDDSALYLCASSFKDWDSNQPQHFGDGTRLSIL.